This is a list of T cell receptor beta chains from one sample in a study of T cell responses to AZD1222 COVID-19 vaccine. The data were produced by immunoSEQ multiplex PCR, yet TCRdb's version contains in-frame clones alone and is incomplete. The data show under 250,000 clones, roughly 91% seen once. The specimen was peripheral blood, collected on day 0 of MenACWY control vaccination. All receptors derive from an adult in good health. Both conserved end residues are part of each CDR3. Fields, in order: J gene, D gene, V gene, clone size, CDR3 protein, CDR3 DNA. A D gene is named only where the DNA matches it firmly. Size values are once, few and many counts, or a class for expanded clones, and some rows have none.

>TRBJ2-1|TRBD2|TRBV3-1/TRBV3-2|-
CASSRQRGAIYNEQFF
TGTGCCAGCAGCCGTCAGCGGGGGGCTATATACAATGAGCAGTTCTTC
>TRBJ1-2|-|TRBV5-1|-
CASSLRLGGSGDYGYTF
TGCGCCAGCAGCTTGAGGTTGGGGGGCTCAGGGGACTATGGCTACACCTTC
>TRBJ2-2|-|TRBV7-6|-
CASSSDGDTGELFF
TGTGCCAGCAGCTCCGACGGGGACACCGGGGAGCTGTTTTTT
>TRBJ1-3|-|TRBV15|-
CATTTRLSGNTIYF
TGTGCCACCACCACCCGTCTCTCTGGAAACACCATATATTTT
>TRBJ1-4|TRBD1|TRBV3-1/TRBV3-2|-
CASNDRGRGEKLFF
TGTGCCAGCAACGACAGGGGACGGGGTGAAAAACTGTTTTTT
>TRBJ2-3|-|TRBV7-2|-
CASSLGSGRTDTQYF
TGTGCCAGCAGCTTGGGTAGCGGACGCACAGATACGCAGTATTTT
>TRBJ2-1|TRBD1|TRBV30|-
CAWSITGTVGTKQFF
TGTGCCTGGAGTATAACCGGGACAGTTGGTACGAAGCAGTTCTTC
>TRBJ1-2|TRBD1|TRBV7-9|-
CASSSVGQAIYGYTF
TGTGCCAGCAGCTCGGTGGGACAGGCGATTTATGGCTACACCTTC
>TRBJ1-5|-|TRBV7-8|-
CASSIRDSNQPQHF
TGTGCCAGCAGCATCCGGGACTCAAATCAGCCCCAGCATTTT
>TRBJ2-3|-|TRBV11-3|-
CASSLGAGTDTQYF
TGTGCCAGCAGCTTGGGGGCGGGAACAGATACGCAGTATTTT
>TRBJ2-1|TRBD2|TRBV5-1|-
CASSPGLAGGNEQFF
TGCGCCAGCAGCCCGGGACTAGCGGGGGGTAATGAGCAGTTCTTC
>TRBJ2-5|-|TRBV9|-
CASSVTAFQETQYF
TGTGCCAGCAGCGTGACAGCGTTTCAAGAGACCCAGTACTTC
>TRBJ1-1|TRBD1|TRBV29-1|-
CSVGQGEETF
TGCAGCGTTGGACAGGGCGAAGAAACTTTT
>TRBJ1-5|-|TRBV7-9|-
CASSLQGGNQPQHF
TGTGCCAGCAGCTTACAGGGCGGCAATCAGCCCCAGCATTTT
>TRBJ1-1|TRBD1|TRBV10-3|-
CAISPGQGRTEAFF
TGTGCCATCAGTCCGGGACAGGGTCGAACTGAAGCTTTCTTT
>TRBJ1-2|TRBD1|TRBV11-2|-
CASRGQGNYGYTF
TGTGCCAGCAGAGGACAGGGGAACTATGGCTACACCTTC
>TRBJ2-7|-|TRBV21-1|-
CASSAMKYLYEQYF
TGTGCCAGCAGCGCTATGAAGTACCTCTACGAGCAGTACTTC
>TRBJ1-4|-|TRBV30|-
CAWTRGGARNEKLFF
TGTGCCTGGACCCGCGGAGGGGCTCGAAATGAAAAACTGTTTTTT
>TRBJ1-2|-|TRBV7-2|once
CASNPRGGPGYGYTF
TGTGCCAGCAACCCCCGCGGGGGGCCGGGCTATGGCTACACCTTC
>TRBJ2-1|-|TRBV5-6|-
CASSSYNEQFF
TGTGCCAGCAGCTCGTACAATGAGCAGTTCTTC
>TRBJ2-2|-|TRBV5-1|-
CASKDTGELFF
TGCGCCAGCAAGGACACCGGGGAGCTGTTTTTT
>TRBJ1-1|-|TRBV6-1|-
CASSEGGIRTEAFF
TGTGCCAGCAGTGAAGGGGGGATACGTACTGAAGCTTTCTTT
>TRBJ1-6|TRBD1|TRBV7-9|-
CASSFSGGNSPLHF
TGTGCCAGCAGCTTTTCAGGGGGAAATTCACCCCTCCACTTT
>TRBJ2-7|-|TRBV5-1|-
CASSLGSGEEQYF
TGCGCCAGCAGCTTGGGGTCAGGGGAAGAGCAGTACTTC
>TRBJ1-1|-|TRBV7-2|-
CASSLMSHFEAFF
TGTGCCAGCAGCTTAATGTCACATTTTGAAGCTTTCTTT
>TRBJ1-5|-|TRBV6-5|-
CASIRTSNQPQHF
TGTGCCAGCATAAGGACAAGCAATCAGCCCCAGCATTTT
>TRBJ1-6|-|TRBV5-1|-
CASSPELSDAGSPLHF
TGCGCCAGCAGCCCGGAGCTATCTGACGCGGGTTCACCCCTCCACTTT
>TRBJ2-7|TRBD2|TRBV29-1|-
CSARTSSYEQYF
TGCAGCGCCAGGACTAGTTCCTACGAGCAGTACTTC
>TRBJ1-6|-|TRBV6-5|few
CASKKPGNSPLHF
TGTGCCAGCAAGAAACCGGGAAATTCACCCCTCCACTTT
>TRBJ1-2|-|TRBV28|once
CASSLQYGYTF
TGTGCCAGCAGTTTACAGTATGGCTACACCTTC
>TRBJ2-6|-|TRBV5-4|-
CASSSAEFSGANVLTF
TGTGCCAGCAGCTCGGCAGAATTCTCTGGGGCCAACGTCCTGACTTTC
>TRBJ1-4|-|TRBV5-1|-
CASSLGPGDGEKLFF
TGCGCCAGCAGCTTGGGGCCGGGGGACGGTGAAAAACTGTTTTTT
>TRBJ1-5|-|TRBV6-2/TRBV6-3|-
CASSYSGRRSNQPQHF
TGTGCCAGCAGTTACTCGGGAAGGAGGAGCAATCAGCCCCAGCATTTT
>TRBJ2-7|TRBD2|TRBV9|-
CASSGAGGGSSYEQYF
TGTGCCAGCAGCGGAGCCGGCGGGGGGAGCTCCTACGAGCAGTACTTC
>TRBJ1-1|-|TRBV12-3/TRBV12-4|-
CASSLWENTEAFF
TGTGCCAGCAGTTTATGGGAGAACACTGAAGCTTTCTTT
>TRBJ1-1|-|TRBV3-1/TRBV3-2|-
CASSPGPANTEAFF
TGTGCCAGCAGCCCCGGACCGGCGAACACTGAAGCTTTCTTT
>TRBJ2-1|-|TRBV11-2|-
CASSSPRDRSSYNEQFF
TGTGCCAGCAGCTCCCCTCGGGACCGAAGCTCCTACAATGAGCAGTTCTTC
>TRBJ1-6|TRBD1|TRBV6-5|-
CASRQGRDSPLHF
TGTGCCAGCAGACAGGGGCGGGATTCACCCCTCCACTTT
>TRBJ2-4|-|TRBV5-4|-
CASSLDGPSAKNIQYF
TGTGCCAGCAGCTTGGATGGGCCGAGCGCCAAAAACATTCAGTACTTC
>TRBJ1-4|-|TRBV6-5|-
CASSWRAATNEKLFF
TGTGCCAGCAGCTGGAGAGCAGCAACTAATGAAAAACTGTTTTTT
>TRBJ1-6|-|TRBV5-8|-
CASSPRVTVYNSPLHF
TGTGCCAGCAGCCCCCGTGTGACAGTTTATAATTCACCCCTCCACTTT